This TCR beta chain appears in the sequencing data of a study of cytomegalovirus exposure and HLA in healthy donors. The study's findings and limits: Within a later analysis, the majority of CMV-associated TCR beta chains appeared HLA-restricted. In vitro testing confirmed a few CMV-associated chains as specific for CMV antigens.

In germline, CDR1 is SGHNT, CDR2 YYREEE (reference sequence). The CDR3 is made up of 11 amino acids. The V end was cut by 0 bases, the J end by 8 bases, with 3 bases between. Of note for this clone: Its antigen is unidentified.

13 Jbeta primers and 60 Vbeta primers were used for the PCR. The data were produced by immunoSEQ multiplex PCR, yet TCRdb's version contains in-frame clones alone and is incomplete. The data show about 140,000 clones, with roughly 86% seen just once and roughly 3.1% held by the top ten. The V and J genes are TRBV5-4 and TRBJ2-1; no clear D. The receptor was isolated from a man aged 18 to 30 in good health and CMV-seropositive. Material: PBMCs. This CDR3 reads CASSLADEQFF. The CDR3 coding sequence is TGTGCCAGCAGCTTGGCCGATGAGCAGTTCTTC.